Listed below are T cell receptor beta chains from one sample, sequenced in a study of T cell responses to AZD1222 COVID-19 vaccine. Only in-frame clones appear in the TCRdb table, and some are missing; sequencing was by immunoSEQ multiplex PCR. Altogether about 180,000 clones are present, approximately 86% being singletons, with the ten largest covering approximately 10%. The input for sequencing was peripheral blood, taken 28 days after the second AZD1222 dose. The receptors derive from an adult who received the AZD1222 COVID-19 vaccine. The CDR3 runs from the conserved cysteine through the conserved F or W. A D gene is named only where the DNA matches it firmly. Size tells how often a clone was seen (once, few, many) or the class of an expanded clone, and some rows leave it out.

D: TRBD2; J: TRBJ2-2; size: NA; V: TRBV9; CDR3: CARSHRTSGGGPTGELFF; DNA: TGTGCCCGCAGCCACCGGACTAGCGGGGGGGGGCCCACCGGGGAGCTGTTTTTT
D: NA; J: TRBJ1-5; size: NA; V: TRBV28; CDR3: CASSLPGGSNQPQHF; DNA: TGTGCCAGCAGTTTACCGGGGGGAAGCAATCAGCCCCAGCATTTT
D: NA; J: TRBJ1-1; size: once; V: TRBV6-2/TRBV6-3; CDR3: CASSYPGGSEAFF; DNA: TGTGCCAGCAGTTACCCCGGCGGGTCTGAAGCTTTCTTT
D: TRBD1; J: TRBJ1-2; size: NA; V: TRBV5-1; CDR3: CASSLTGVVDGYGYTF; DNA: TGCGCCAGCAGCTTGACAGGGGTGGTAGACGGATATGGCTACACCTTC
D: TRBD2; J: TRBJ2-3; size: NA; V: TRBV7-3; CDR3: CASSSGLGGITDTQYF; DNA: TGTGCCAGCAGCTCAGGGCTGGGGGGGATCACAGATACGCAGTATTTT
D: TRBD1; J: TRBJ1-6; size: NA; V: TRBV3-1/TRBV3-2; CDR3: CASSQNRGGNSPLHF; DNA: TGTGCCAGCAGCCAAAACAGGGGCGGTAATTCACCCCTCCACTTT
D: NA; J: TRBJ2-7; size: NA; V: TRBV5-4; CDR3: CASSLAVQPYEQYF; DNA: TGTGCCAGCAGCTTGGCCGTCCAACCCTACGAGCAGTACTTC
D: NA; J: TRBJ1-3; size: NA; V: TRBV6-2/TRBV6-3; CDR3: CASSSLRGSGNTIYF; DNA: TGTGCCAGCAGTTCCCTTCGTGGCTCTGGAAACACCATATATTTT
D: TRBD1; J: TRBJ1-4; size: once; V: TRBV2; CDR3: CASSPGTGKEKLFF; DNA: TGTGCCAGCAGTCCCGGGACAGGGAAGGAAAAACTGTTTTTT
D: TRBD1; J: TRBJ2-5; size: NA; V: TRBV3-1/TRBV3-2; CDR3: CASSQWGQEETQYF; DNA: TGTGCCAGCAGCCAATGGGGACAGGAGGAGACCCAGTACTTC
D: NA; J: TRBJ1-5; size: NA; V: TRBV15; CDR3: CATSRPDSPNQPQHF; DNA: TGTGCCACCAGCAGACCGGACAGTCCAAATCAGCCCCAGCATTTT
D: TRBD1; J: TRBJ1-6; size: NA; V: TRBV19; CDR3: CASSTGTAKESPLHF; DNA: TGTGCCAGTAGTACCGGGACAGCGAAAGAGTCACCCCTCCACTTT
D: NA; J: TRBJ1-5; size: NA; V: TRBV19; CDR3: CASSIKTDHSNQPQHF; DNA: TGTGCCAGTAGTATAAAGACAGATCATAGCAATCAGCCCCAGCATTTT
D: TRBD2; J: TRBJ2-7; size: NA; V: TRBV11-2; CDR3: CASSFSSGGISAYEQYF; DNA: TGTGCCAGCAGCTTTTCTAGCGGGGGGATTTCCGCCTACGAGCAGTACTTC
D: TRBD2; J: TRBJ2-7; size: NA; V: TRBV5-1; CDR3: CASSESGGASYEQYF; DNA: TGCGCCAGCAGCGAGAGCGGGGGGGCCTCCTACGAGCAGTACTTC
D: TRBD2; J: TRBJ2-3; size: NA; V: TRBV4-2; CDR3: CASSQVQRLAGKDTQYF; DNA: TGTGCCAGCAGCCAAGTTCAACGACTAGCGGGTAAGGATACGCAGTATTTT
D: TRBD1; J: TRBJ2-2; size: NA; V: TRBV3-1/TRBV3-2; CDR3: CASSQSGTGNTGELFF; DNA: TGTGCCAGCAGCCAATCCGGGACAGGGAACACCGGGGAGCTGTTTTTT
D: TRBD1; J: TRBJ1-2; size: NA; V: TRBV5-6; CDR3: CASSPQDRGTNYGYTF; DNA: TGTGCCAGCAGCCCCCAGGACAGGGGCACTAACTATGGCTACACCTTC
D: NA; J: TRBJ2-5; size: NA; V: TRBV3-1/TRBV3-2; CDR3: CASSPLDSGLETQYF; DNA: TGTGCCAGCAGCCCCCTGGATTCCGGTCTCGAGACCCAGTACTTC
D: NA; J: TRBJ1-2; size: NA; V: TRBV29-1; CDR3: CYRSRGYTF; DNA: TGCTATCGGAGCCGGGGCTACACCTTC
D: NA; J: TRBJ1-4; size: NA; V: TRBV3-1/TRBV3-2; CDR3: CASSPSQGNNEKLFF; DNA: TGTGCCAGCAGCCCTAGTCAGGGCAATAATGAAAAACTGTTTTTT
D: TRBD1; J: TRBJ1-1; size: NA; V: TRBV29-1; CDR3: CSVEGQVTEAFF; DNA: TGCAGCGTTGAGGGACAGGTCACTGAAGCTTTCTTT
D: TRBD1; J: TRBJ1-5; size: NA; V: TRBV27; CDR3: CASSPDRLTNSNQPQHF; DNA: TGTGCCAGCAGTCCGGACAGGCTCACCAATAGCAATCAGCCCCAGCATTTT
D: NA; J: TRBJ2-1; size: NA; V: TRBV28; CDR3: CASSLRDLYNEQFF; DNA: TGTGCCAGCAGTTTAAGGGACCTCTACAATGAGCAGTTCTTC
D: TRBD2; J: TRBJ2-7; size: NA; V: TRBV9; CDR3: CASSVLGLAGPNEQYF; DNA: TGTGCCAGCAGCGTATTGGGACTAGCGGGCCCCAACGAGCAGTACTTC
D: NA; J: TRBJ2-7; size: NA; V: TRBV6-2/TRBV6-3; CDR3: CASSYSGVTYEQYF; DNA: TGTGCCAGCAGTTACTCAGGGGTTACCTACGAGCAGTACTTC
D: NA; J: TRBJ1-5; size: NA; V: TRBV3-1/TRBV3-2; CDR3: CASSQGGSNQPQHF; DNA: TGTGCCAGCAGCCAAGGAGGGAGCAATCAGCCCCAGCATTTT
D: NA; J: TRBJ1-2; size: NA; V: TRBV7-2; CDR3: CASSPEGSNYGYTF; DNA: TGTGCCAGCAGCCCAGAGGGGAGTAACTATGGCTACACCTTC
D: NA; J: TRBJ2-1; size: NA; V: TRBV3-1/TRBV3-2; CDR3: CASSLQGTATGNEQFF; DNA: TGTGCCAGCAGCCTCCAGGGGACCGCCACAGGCAATGAGCAGTTCTTC
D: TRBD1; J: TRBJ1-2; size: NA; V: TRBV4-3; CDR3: CASSRGAPGTGVNYGYTF; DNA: TGCGCCAGCAGCCGGGGGGCTCCCGGGACAGGAGTAAACTATGGCTACACCTTC
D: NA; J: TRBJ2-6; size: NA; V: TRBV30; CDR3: CAWRVAGANVLTF; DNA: TGTGCCTGGAGGGTTGCCGGGGCCAACGTCCTGACTTTC
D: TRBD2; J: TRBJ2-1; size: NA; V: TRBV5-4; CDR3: CASSSQRGGHEQFF; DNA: TGTGCCAGCAGTTCTCAGCGGGGGGGCCATGAGCAGTTCTTC
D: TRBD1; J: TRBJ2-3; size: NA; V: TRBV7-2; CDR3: CASSPRKGAGTDTQYF; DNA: TGTGCCAGCAGCCCCAGAAAGGGGGCCGGCACAGATACGCAGTATTTT
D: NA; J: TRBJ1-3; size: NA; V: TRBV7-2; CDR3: CASSLTVGSVDTIYF; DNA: TGTGCCAGCAGCTTGACGGTGGGGAGTGTGGACACCATATATTTT
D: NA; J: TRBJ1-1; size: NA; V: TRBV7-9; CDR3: CASSTSGSGIKNTEAFF; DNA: TGTGCCAGCAGCACTTCCGGTTCCGGTATTAAGAACACTGAAGCTTTCTTT
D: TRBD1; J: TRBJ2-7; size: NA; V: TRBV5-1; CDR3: CASSLGTGGSYEQYF; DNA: TGCGCCAGCAGCTTGGGGACAGGGGGCTCCTACGAGCAGTACTTC
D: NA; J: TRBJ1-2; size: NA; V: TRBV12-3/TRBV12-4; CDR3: CASSFGQNYGYTF; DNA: TGTGCCAGCAGTTTTGGACAGAACTATGGCTACACCTTC